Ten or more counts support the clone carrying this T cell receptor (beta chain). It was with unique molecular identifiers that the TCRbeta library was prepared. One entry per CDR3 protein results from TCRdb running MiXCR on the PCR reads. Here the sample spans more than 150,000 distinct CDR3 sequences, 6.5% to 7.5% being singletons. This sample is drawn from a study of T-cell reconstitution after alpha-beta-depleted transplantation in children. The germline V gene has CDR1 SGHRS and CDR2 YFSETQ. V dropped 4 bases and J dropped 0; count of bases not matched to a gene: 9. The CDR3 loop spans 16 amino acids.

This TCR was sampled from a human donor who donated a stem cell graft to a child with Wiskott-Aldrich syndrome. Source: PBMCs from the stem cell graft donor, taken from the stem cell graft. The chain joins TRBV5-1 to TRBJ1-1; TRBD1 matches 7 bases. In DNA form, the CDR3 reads TGCGCCAGCAGCGGGTGGGACAGCAACATGAACACTGAAGCTTTCTTT. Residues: CASSGWDSNMNTEAFF.